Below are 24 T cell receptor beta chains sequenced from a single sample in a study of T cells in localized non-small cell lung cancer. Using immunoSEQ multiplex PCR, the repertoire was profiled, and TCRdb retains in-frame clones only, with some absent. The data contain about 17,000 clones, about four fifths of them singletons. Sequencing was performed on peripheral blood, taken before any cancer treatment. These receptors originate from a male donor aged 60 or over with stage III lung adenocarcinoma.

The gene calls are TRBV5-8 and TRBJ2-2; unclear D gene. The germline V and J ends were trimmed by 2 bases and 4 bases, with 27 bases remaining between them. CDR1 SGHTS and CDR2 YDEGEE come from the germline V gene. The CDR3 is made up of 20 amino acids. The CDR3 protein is CASSFRRIAGRPERTGELFF. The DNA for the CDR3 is TGTGCCAGCAGCTTTAGGCGTATTGCTGGCCGGCCAGAACGCACCGGGGAGCTGTTTTTT.

The CDR3 region is CASSLPENPYEQYF. CDR3 sequence (DNA): TGTGCCAGCAGCTTGCCCGAAAACCCATACGAGCAGTACTTC. This sequence joins TRBV5-4 and TRBJ2-7; D remains ambiguous. V was pared by 1 base and J by 4 bases, with 12 bases between. There are 14 residues in the CDR3. Germline V gives CDR1 SGHNT, CDR2 YYREEE (reference sequence).

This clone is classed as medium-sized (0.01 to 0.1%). The CDR3: CASPGQGQTGELFF. The CDR3 DNA is TGCGCCAGTCCTGGACAGGGTCAAACCGGGGAGCTGTTTTTT. This chain connects TRBV10-1 to TRBJ2-2; 8 positions match TRBD1. The CDR3 is 14 amino acids. CDR1 and CDR2 (germline): WNHNN, SYGVQD (reference sequence). The junction had 8 bases not matched to a gene; V was cut back by 9 bases and J by 5 bases.

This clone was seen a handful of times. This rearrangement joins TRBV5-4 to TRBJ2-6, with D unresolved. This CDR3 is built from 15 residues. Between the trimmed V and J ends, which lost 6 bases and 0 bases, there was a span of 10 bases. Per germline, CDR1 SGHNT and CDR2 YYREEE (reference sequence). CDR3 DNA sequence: TGTGCCAGCACCTCCCCGCTCTCTGGGGCCAACGTCCTGACTTTC. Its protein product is CASTSPLSGANVLTF.

The CDR3 DNA reads TGTGCCAGCAGTGAACCGGGCGGACGCCAGGATTCACCCCTCCACTTT. This gives the protein CASSEPGGRQDSPLHF. This chain joins TRBV6-1 and TRBJ1-6, with no clear D. The germline V gene encodes CDR1 MNHNS and CDR2 SASEGT. CDR3 length equals 16 residues. V was cut by 2 bases and J by 8 bases, with 16 bases left in between.

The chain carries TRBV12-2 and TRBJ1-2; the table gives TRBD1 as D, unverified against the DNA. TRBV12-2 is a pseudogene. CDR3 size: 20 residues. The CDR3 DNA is TGTGCAAGTCGCTTAATTATTCCGGAACAGGGGACTCTTTCTAACTATGGCTACACCTTC. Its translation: CASRLIIPEQGTLSNYGYTF.

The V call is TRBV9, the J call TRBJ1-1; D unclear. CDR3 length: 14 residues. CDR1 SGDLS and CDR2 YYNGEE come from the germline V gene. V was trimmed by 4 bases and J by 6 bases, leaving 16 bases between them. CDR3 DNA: TGTGCCAGCAGCCCGGCTTGGGGTAACTCTGAAGCTTTCTTT. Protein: CASSPAWGNSEAFF.

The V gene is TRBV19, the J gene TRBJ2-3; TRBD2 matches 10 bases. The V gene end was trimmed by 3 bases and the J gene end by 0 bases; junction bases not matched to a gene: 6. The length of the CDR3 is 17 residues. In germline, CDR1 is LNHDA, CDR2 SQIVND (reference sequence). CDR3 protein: CASSIRAGGPSTDTQYF. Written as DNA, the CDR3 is TGTGCCAGTAGTATTCGAGCGGGGGGGCCAAGCACAGATACGCAGTATTTT.

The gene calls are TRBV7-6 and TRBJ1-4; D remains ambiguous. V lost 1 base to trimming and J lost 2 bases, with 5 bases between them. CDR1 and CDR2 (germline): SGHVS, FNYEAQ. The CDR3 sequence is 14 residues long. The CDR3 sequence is CASSLGMTNEKLFF. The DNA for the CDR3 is TGTGCCAGCAGCTTAGGGATGACTAATGAAAAACTGTTTTTT.

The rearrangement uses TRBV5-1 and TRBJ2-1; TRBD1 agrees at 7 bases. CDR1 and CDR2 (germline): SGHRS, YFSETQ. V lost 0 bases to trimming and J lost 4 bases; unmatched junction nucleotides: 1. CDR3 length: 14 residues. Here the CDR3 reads CASSLVGQYNEQFF. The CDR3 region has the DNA TGCGCCAGCAGCTTGGTGGGACAGTACAATGAGCAGTTCTTC.

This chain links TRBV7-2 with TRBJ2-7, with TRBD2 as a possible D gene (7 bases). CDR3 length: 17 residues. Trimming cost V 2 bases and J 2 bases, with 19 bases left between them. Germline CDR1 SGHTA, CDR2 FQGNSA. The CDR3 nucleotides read TGTGCCAGCAGCTTACATCGAGGGGGGGGAGGTACCTACGAGCAGTACTTC. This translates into CASSLHRGGGGTYEQYF.

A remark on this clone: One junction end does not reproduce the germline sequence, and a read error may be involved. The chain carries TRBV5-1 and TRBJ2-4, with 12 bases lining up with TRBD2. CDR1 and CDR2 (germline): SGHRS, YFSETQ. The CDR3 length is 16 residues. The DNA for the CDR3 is TGCGCCAGCAGCTCCGGGACTAGCGGGCCCAAAGACATTCAGTACTTC. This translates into CASSSGTSGPKDIQYF.

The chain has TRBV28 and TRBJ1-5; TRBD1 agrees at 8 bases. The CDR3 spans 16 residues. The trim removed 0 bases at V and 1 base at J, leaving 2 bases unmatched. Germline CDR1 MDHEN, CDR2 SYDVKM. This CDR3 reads CASSLWAGGSNQPQHF. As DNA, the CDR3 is TGTGCCAGCAGTTTATGGGCAGGGGGCAGCAATCAGCCCCAGCATTTT.

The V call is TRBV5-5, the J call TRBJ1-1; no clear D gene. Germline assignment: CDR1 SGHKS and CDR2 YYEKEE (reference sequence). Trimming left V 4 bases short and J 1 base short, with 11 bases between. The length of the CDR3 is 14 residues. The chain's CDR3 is CASSRVAGNTEAFF. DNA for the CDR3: TGTGCCAGCAGCCGGGTGGCGGGGAACACTGAAGCTTTCTTT.

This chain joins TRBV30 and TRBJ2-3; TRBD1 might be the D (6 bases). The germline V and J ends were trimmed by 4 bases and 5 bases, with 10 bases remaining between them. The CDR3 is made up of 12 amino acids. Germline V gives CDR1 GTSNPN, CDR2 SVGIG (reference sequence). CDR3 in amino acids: CAWTLGGDTQYF. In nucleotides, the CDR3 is TGTGCCTGGACACTAGGGGGAGATACGCAGTATTTT.

The DNA of the CDR3 is TGTGCCAGCAGCCGAAGTGGGGCCGAGACCCAGTACTTC. Protein product: CASSRSGAETQYF. This chain uses TRBV11-2 with TRBJ2-5; a weak D match, TRBD1 (5 bases). The CDR3 sequence is 13 residues long. V lost 5 bases to trimming and J lost 5 bases, with 12 bases between them. CDR1 and CDR2 from the germline V gene are SGHAT and FQNNGV.

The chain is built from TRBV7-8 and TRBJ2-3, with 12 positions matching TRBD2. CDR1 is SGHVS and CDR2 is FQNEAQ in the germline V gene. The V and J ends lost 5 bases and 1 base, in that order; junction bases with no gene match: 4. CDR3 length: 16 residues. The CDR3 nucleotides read TGTGCCAGCAGCACCCTAGCGGGGGGGGGCACAGATACGCAGTATTTT. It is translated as CASSTLAGGGTDTQYF.

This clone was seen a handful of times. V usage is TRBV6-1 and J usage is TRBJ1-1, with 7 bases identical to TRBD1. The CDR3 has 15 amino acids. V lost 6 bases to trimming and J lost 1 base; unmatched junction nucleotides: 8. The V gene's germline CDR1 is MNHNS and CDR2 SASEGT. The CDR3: CASRPGQTSNTEAFF. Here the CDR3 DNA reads TGTGCCAGCAGACCGGGACAGACTTCGAACACTGAAGCTTTCTTT.

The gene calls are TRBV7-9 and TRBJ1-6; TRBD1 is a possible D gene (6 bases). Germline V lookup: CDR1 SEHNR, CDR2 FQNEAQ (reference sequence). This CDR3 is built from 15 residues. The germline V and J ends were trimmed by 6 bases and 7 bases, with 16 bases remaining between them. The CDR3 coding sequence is TGTGCCAGCAGACCCCCAGGGGCCGCAAATTCACCCCTCCACTTT. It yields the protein CASRPPGAANSPLHF.

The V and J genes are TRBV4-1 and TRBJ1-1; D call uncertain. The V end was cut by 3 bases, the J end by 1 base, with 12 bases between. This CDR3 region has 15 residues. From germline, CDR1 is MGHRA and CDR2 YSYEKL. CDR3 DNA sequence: TGCGCCAGCAGCCATCCTTCCGGGGAGAACACTGAAGCTTTCTTT. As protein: CASSHPSGENTEAFF.

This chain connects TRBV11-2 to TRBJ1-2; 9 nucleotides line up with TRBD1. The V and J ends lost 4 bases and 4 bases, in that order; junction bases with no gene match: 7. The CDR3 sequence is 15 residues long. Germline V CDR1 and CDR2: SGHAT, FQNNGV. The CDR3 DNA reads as TGTGCCAGCAGCTCACAGGGGGCTTTGGCCTATGGCTACACCTTC. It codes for CASSSQGALAYGYTF. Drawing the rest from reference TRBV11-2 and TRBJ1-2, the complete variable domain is EAGVAQSPRYKIIEKRQSVAFWCNPISGHATLYWYQQILGQGPKLLIQFQNNGVVDDSQLPKDRFSAERLKGVDSTLKIQPAKLEDSAVYLCASSSQGALAYGYTFGSGTRLTVV.

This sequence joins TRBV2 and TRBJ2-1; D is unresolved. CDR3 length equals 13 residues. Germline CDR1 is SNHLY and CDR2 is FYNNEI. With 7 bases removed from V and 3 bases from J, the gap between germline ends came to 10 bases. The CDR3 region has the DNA TGTGCCAGCAAGATAGACAACTACAATGAGCAGTTCTTC. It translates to CASKIDNYNEQFF.

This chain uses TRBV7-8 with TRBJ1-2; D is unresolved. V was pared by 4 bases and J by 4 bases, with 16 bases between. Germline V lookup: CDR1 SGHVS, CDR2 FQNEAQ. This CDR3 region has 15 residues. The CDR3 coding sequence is TGTGCCAGCAGCTCTAACAGAGAGAGCAGCTATGGCTACACCTTC. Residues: CASSSNRESSYGYTF.

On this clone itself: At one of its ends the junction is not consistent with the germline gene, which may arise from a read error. CDR3 bases: TGTGCCAGCAGCCGGTACGTCGAGAACCCTGAAGCTTTCTTT. Translating it yields CASSRYVENPEAFF. The genes are TRBV4-2 and TRBJ1-1; D not resolved. The germline CDR1 and CDR2 sequences are LGHNA and YNFKEQ. The CDR3 spans 14 residues.